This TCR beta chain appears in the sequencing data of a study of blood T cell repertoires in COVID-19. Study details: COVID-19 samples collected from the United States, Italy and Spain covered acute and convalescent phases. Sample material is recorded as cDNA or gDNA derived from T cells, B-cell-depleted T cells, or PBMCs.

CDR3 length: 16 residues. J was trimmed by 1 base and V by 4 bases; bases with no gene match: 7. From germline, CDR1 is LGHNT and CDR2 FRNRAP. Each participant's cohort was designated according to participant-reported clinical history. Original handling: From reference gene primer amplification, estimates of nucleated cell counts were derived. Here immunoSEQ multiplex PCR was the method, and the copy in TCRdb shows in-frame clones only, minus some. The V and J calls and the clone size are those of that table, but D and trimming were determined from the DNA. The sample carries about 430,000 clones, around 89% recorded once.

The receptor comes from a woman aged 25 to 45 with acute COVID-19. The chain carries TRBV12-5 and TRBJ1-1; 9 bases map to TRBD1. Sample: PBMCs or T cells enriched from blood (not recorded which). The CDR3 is CASGWNKDRGNTEAFF. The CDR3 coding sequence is TGTGCTAGTGGTTGGAACAAGGACAGGGGGAACACTGAAGCTTTCTTT.